This T cell receptor beta chain was sequenced for a study of vaccination and CD4 T cells after COVID-19. Turning to the study itself: Post-vaccine sampling followed dose two by a median roughly 76 days (range 14 to 241).

CDR1 and CDR2 (germline): DFQATT, SNEGSKA (reference sequence). The CDR3 runs 13 residues. The V end lost 6 bases, the J end lost 6 bases, and 16 bases lay between the germline ends. Once obtained from cultured CD4+ T cells, the DNA was sequenced using the Oncomine TCR Beta short-read assay. TCRdb used MiXCR to reprocess the PCR reads, holding one entry per CDR3 protein. The repertoire consists of 13,000 or so distinct CDR3 sequences, with 25% to 30% occurring once and the leading ten covering 6.5% to 9.5%. Documented treatment: roughly ten-day PBMC culture with coronavirus spike peptide pools or control peptides (ViraFEST assay). Concerning this clonotype itself: Its antigen is not known.

The gene calls are TRBV20-1 and TRBJ2-3; the D gene is possibly TRBD2 (7 bases). Sequenced sample: CD4+ T cells from blood, cultured in vitro. The origin of this receptor is a human donor who had recovered from COVID-19. The CDR3 is CSAPWGGGDTQYF. The CDR3 nucleotides read TGCAGTGCCCCTTGGGGAGGGGGTGATACGCAGTATTTT.